This T cell receptor beta chain was captured in a study of T cell responses to AZD1222 COVID-19 vaccine. Study-wide results and limits: Reports say nearly half of spike-specific TCRs go after unmutated variant regions.

Comments on this clone: Its target is not known.

TCRdb keeps only in-frame clones here, not all; method: immunoSEQ multiplex PCR. This sample carries 100,000 to 150,000 clones, roughly 85% of them seen once, and the ten largest clones take roughly 4%. The V end was cut by 1 base, the J end by 0 bases, with 12 bases between. Germline CDR1 MGHRA, CDR2 YSYEKL. The CDR3 length is 17 residues. The sample here was peripheral blood, taken 28 days after the second AZD1222 dose. The clonotype comes from an adult who received the AZD1222 COVID-19 vaccine. The V gene is TRBV4-1, the J gene TRBJ2-2; D is uncertain. The CDR3 DNA is TGCGCCAGCAGCCAAGGGCCGCGGCAGCCGAACACCGGGGAGCTGTTTTTT. This gives the protein CASSQGPRQPNTGELFF.